Below, one T cell receptor beta chain is given with its context. Antigen: not known. J lost 7 bases, V lost 4 bases, and 6 bases had no gene match. The V gene's germline CDR1 is GTSNPN and CDR2 SVGIG (reference sequence). The CDR3 covers 15 residues. The sample comes from a study of cytomegalovirus exposure and HLA in healthy donors. Background on the study: Falling in the Caucasian-associated ancestry cluster were 65% to 90% of a few hundred genotyped donors.

The study, taken as a whole, reports: As was reported, the classifier diagnosed cytomegalovirus status with high specificity and sensitivity. An analysis was carried out at a later point. It showed that HLA-associated TCR beta chains were more clonally expanded than equally common non-associated chains. As confirmed in vitro, a few CMV-associated chains were specific for CMV antigens.

PCR used 60 Vbeta primers and 13 Jbeta primers. Sequencing used immunoSEQ multiplex PCR; TCRdb keeps in-frame clones, though not all of them. The sample consists of 150,000 to 170,000 clones, approximately 80% of them appearing once. The chain combines TRBV30 with TRBJ2-1; 14 nucleotides match TRBD2. This clonotype originated in a woman aged 40-49 years in good health and CMV-seronegative. The sample comprised PBMCs. CDR3 coding DNA: TGTGCCTGGAACGGACTAGCGGGAGGAGGAAATGAGCAGTTCTTC. It translates to CAWNGLAGGGNEQFF.